One and the same sample provided the 6 T cell receptor beta chains below, sequenced in a study of CD8 T cells in Susac syndrome (dated by TCRdb to between 2018 and 2021). Library preparation was by the immunoSEQ multiplex PCR assay. RNA was extracted with the RNeasy kit and roughly 0.45 to 1 ug was reverse transcribed using random hexamers. Clones were called with MiXCR by TCRdb after fastp trimmed the public reads at Q25, and only in-frame beta chains were retained. Each entry is one CDR3 protein sequence, shown with its most common DNA and genes. Counted in this sample were 150,000 to 200,000 distinct CDR3 sequences; about 94% of them appeared once. The ten largest clones take up 0.08% to 0.11% of the sample. Material for sequencing was CD4+ T cells from PBMCs. The receptors were gathered from a human donor in good health.

The chain joins TRBV2 to TRBJ1-2, with D unclear. The CDR3 extends over 11 amino acids. V was cut by 4 bases and J by 5 bases, with 5 bases left in between. From germline, CDR1 is SNHLY and CDR2 FYNNEI. The CDR3: CASSVSYGYTF. CDR3 DNA: TGTGCCAGCAGTGTTTCTTATGGCTACACCTTC.

The gene calls are TRBV15 and TRBJ2-7; D is perhaps TRBD2 (6 bases). This CDR3 contains 18 residues. CDR1 and CDR2 from the germline V gene are LNHNV and YYDKDF (reference sequence). The V end lost 0 bases, the J end lost 3 bases, and 21 bases lay between the germline ends. CDR3 region: CATSRDPVVGSSVYEQYF. The CDR3 DNA reads TGTGCCACCAGCAGAGATCCTGTGGTCGGGAGTTCTGTCTACGAGCAGTACTTC.

The V and J genes are TRBV29-1 and TRBJ2-3; no clear D gene. The ends were cut back, 7 bases at V and 5 bases at J, with 25 bases in the middle. The CDR3 has 16 amino acids. Germline CDR1 is SQVTM and CDR2 is ANQGSEA. The CDR3 loop is CSGIGRMIEFGDTQYF. The DNA for the CDR3 is TGCAGCGGGATCGGAAGGATGATTGAGTTTGGAGATACGCAGTATTTT.

The rearrangement joins TRBV3-1 to TRBJ2-2; the D is unclear. This CDR3 has 14 amino acids. The germline V gene has CDR1 LGHDT and CDR2 YNNKEL (reference sequence). V was cut by 0 bases and J by 0 bases, with 2 bases left in between. The CDR3, as DNA: TGTGCCAGCAGCCAAGATACGAACACCGGGGAGCTGTTTTTT. Its translation is CASSQDTNTGELFF.

The genes are TRBV12-3 or TRBV12-4 and TRBJ2-3; D is possibly TRBD2 (7 bases). The CDR3 is 13 residues long. V dropped 11 bases and J dropped 3 bases, with 15 bases sitting between them. CDR3 nucleotides: TGTGCCGGACGGGGGGCAGGAACAGATACGCAGTATTTT. Protein sequence: CAGRGAGTDTQYF.

The chain combines TRBV29-1 with TRBJ2-1, with 12 positions matching TRBD2. CDR1 and CDR2 from the germline V gene are SQVTM and ANQGSEA. V lost 7 bases, J lost 4 bases, and 2 bases stayed unmatched. This CDR3 has 13 residues. This CDR3 is CSGGLAGYNEQFF. DNA for the CDR3: TGCAGCGGTGGACTAGCGGGATACAATGAGCAGTTCTTC.